Only a few counts were recorded for the clone carrying this T cell receptor beta chain. The data were taken from a study of blood T cell repertoires in COVID-19. Looking at the study overall: Acute and convalescent COVID-19 specimens originated in the United States, Italy and Spain.

V was pared by 5 bases and J by 5 bases, with 13 bases between. Looked up from germline, CDR1 is SGHRS and CDR2 is YFSETQ. The CDR3 is made up of 13 amino acids. Original analysis: Amplified reference gene primers provided the basis for estimating nucleated cell counts. The table came from immunoSEQ multiplex PCR; TCRdb's copy has only in-frame clones and leaves some out. V, J and clone size are those of that table, while D and trimming were read from the DNA. The data show fewer than 300,000 clones, approximately 90% seen once. Sequenced sample: peripheral blood. The genes are TRBV5-1 and TRBJ1-1; TRBD1 might be the D (5 bases). The sequence was collected from a young woman with COVID-19, enrolled during active disease. This chain's CDR3 is CASSSGVGTEAFF. The CDR3 DNA reads as TGCGCCAGCAGTTCGGGGGTTGGGACTGAAGCTTTCTTT. The full variable domain, in which reference TRBV5-1 and TRBJ1-1 provide the parts outside the CDR3, is KAGVTQTPRYLIKTRGQQVTLSCSPISGHRSVSWYQQTPGQGLQFLFEYFSETQRNKGNFPGRFSGRQFSNSRSEMNVSTLELGDSALYLCASSSGVGTEAFFGQGTRLTVV.